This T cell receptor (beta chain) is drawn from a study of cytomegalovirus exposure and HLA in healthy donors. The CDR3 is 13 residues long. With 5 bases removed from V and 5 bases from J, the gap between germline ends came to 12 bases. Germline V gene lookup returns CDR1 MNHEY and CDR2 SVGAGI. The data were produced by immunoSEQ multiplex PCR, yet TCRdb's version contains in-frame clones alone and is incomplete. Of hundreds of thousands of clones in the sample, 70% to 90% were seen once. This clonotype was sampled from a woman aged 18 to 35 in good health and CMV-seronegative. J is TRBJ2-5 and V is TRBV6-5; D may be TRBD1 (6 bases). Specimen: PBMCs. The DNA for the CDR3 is TGTGCCAGCAGTAGACAGGAAGGGGAGACCCAGTACTTC. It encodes CASSRQEGETQYF.